This T cell receptor beta chain was found in a study of T cell changes during pregnancy in multiple sclerosis. Sequencing was performed with immunoSEQ multiplex PCR; in TCRdb, only in-frame clones are kept and a portion is missing. This sample has over 40,000 clones, with around nine tenths found just once. There are 12 residues in the CDR3. The germline V gene has CDR1 SGHRS and CDR2 YFSETQ. V was shortened by 2 bases and J by 5 bases, with 7 bases between the two germline ends. The sequence came from a female donor in good health, enrolled as a control in a pregnancy study. Sequences were derived from peripheral blood, sampled in the first trimester of pregnancy. The V call is TRBV5-1, the J call TRBJ2-5, with unresolved D. CDR3 loop: CASSFELETQYF. Written as DNA, the CDR3 is TGCGCCAGCAGCTTTGAGCTGGAGACCCAGTACTTC.